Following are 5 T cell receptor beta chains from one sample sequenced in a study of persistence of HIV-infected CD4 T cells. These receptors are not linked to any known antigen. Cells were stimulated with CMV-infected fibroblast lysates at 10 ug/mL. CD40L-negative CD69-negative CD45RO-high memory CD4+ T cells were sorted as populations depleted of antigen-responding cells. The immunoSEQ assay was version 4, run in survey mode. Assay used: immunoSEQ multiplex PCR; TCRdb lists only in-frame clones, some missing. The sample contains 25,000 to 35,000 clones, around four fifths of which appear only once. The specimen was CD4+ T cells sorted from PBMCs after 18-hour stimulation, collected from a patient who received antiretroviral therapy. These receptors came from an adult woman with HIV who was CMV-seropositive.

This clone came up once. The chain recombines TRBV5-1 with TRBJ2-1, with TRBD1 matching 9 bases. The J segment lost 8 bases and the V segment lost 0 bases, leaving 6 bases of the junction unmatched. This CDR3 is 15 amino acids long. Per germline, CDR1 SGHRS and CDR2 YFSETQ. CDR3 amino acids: CASSLEPGQGHEQFF. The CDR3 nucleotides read TGCGCCAGCAGCTTGGAGCCGGGACAGGGTCATGAGCAGTTCTTC.

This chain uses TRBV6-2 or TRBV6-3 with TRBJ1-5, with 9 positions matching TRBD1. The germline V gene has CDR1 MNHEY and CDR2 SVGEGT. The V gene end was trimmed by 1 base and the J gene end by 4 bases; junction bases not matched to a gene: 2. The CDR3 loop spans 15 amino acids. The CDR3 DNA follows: TGTGCCAGCAGTTACTGGACAGGGGAGAATCAGCCCCAGCATTTT. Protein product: CASSYWTGENQPQHF.

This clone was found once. As DNA, the CDR3 is TGTGCCTGGAGTGCGTCAGCTAACTATGGCTACACCTTC. This translates into CAWSASANYGYTF. The J gene is TRBJ1-2, the V gene TRBV30, with unresolved D. The CDR3 is 13 amino acids. The ends were cut back, 1 base at V and 0 bases at J, with 6 bases in the middle. From germline, CDR1 is GTSNPN and CDR2 SVGIG (reference sequence).

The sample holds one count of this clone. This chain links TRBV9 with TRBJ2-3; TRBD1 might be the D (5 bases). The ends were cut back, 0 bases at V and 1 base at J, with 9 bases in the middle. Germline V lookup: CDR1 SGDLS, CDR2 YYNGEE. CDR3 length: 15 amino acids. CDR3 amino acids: CASSVDQGGTDTQYF. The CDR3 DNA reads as TGTGCCAGCAGCGTAGATCAGGGTGGCACAGATACGCAGTATTTT.

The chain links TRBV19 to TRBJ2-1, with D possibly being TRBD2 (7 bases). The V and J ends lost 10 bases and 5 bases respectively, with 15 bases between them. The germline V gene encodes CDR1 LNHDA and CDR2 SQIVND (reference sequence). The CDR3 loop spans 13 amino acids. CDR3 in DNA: TGTGCCACCCAGGGGCGGGGGAACAATGAGCAGTTCTTC. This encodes CATQGRGNNEQFF.